The clone carrying this T cell receptor (beta chain) appeared a single time. This sample is part of a study of cytomegalovirus exposure and HLA in healthy donors. Both 60 Vbeta primers and 13 Jbeta primers went into the PCR. This table comes from immunoSEQ multiplex PCR, and its TCRdb copy is limited to in-frame clones, with some not included. Of 50,000 or so clones listed, 81% are singletons. Germline lookup yields CDR1 MNHEY and CDR2 SMNVEV (reference sequence). This CDR3 region has 15 residues. V shed 6 bases, J shed 10 bases, and the junction held 12 bases outside the gene matches. Sequenced material: PBMCs. This chain joins TRBV27 and TRBJ1-6, with 7 bases matching TRBD1. The sequence came from a boy between 10 and 17 years old in good health and CMV-seropositive. The CDR3, as DNA: TGTGCCAGCAGGTTCGACAGGGCCAATATCTCACCCCTCCACTTT. It is translated as CASRFDRANISPLHF.